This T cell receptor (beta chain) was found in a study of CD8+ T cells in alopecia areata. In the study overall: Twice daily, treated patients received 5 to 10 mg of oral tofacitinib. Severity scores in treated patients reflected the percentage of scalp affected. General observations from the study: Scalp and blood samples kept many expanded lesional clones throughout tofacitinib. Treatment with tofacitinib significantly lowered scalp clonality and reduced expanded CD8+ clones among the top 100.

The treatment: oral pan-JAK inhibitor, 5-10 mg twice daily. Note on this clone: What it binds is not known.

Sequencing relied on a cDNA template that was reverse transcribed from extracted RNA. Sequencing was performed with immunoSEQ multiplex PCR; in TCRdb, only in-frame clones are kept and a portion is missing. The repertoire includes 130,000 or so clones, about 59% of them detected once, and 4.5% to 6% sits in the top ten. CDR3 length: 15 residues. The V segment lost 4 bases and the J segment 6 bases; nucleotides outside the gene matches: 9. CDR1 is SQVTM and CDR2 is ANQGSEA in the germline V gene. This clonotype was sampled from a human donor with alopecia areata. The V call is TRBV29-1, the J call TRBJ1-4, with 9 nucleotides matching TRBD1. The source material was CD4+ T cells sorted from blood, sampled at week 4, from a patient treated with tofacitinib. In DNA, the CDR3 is TGCAGCGTTGGGATCACAGGGGGCCGGGATGAAAAACTGTTTTTT. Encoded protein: CSVGITGGRDEKLFF.